These T cell receptor beta chains were read from a single sample in a study of beta chain features in type 1 diabetes. Sequenced by immunoSEQ multiplex PCR; TCRdb stores in-frame clones only, minus some. Of about 260,000 clones in the sample, 68% were seen once. Material for sequencing was naive CD4+ T cells from blood. The receptors were sampled from a young man in good health. CDR3s include the opening cysteine and the closing phenylalanine or tryptophan. The D gene is left open where the match is weak. Clone size appears in some rows only: once, few, many, or a class for an expanded clone.

clone size: .
V gene: TRBV25-1
D gene: .
J gene: TRBJ2-5
CDR3 protein: CASRRQQETQYF
CDR3 DNA: TGTGCCAGCAGGAGACAGCAAGAGACCCAGTACTTC

clone size: .
V gene: TRBV30
D gene: TRBD2
J gene: TRBJ2-5
CDR3 protein: CAWRTGRAGGQETQYF
CDR3 DNA: TGTGCCTGGAGAACAGGAAGAGCGGGGGGGCAAGAGACCCAGTACTTC

clone size: .
V gene: TRBV7-9
D gene: TRBD2
J gene: TRBJ2-3
CDR3 protein: CASSLLAGATDTQYF
CDR3 DNA: TGTGCCAGCAGCTTACTAGCGGGGGCCACAGATACGCAGTATTTT

clone size: .
V gene: TRBV29-1
D gene: TRBD1
J gene: TRBJ1-1
CDR3 protein: CSAGQVNTEAFF
CDR3 DNA: TGCAGCGCGGGACAGGTAAACACTGAAGCTTTCTTT

clone size: .
V gene: TRBV11-2
D gene: .
J gene: TRBJ2-6
CDR3 protein: CASSKSSGANVLTF
CDR3 DNA: TGTGCCAGCAGCAAATCCTCTGGGGCCAACGTCCTGACTTTC

clone size: .
V gene: TRBV21-1
D gene: .
J gene: TRBJ1-5
CDR3 protein: CASSATGVALSNQPQHF
CDR3 DNA: TGTGCCAGCAGCGCGACTGGGGTCGCCCTTAGCAATCAGCCCCAGCATTTT

clone size: .
V gene: TRBV29-1
D gene: .
J gene: TRBJ2-5
CDR3 protein: CSVEVGSETQYF
CDR3 DNA: TGCAGCGTTGAAGTGGGATCGGAGACCCAGTACTTC

clone size: .
V gene: TRBV29-1
D gene: .
J gene: TRBJ2-7
CDR3 protein: CSVRDLAYEQYF
CDR3 DNA: TGCAGCGTCCGGGACTTGGCCTACGAGCAGTACTTC

clone size: .
V gene: TRBV7-2
D gene: .
J gene: TRBJ2-5
CDR3 protein: CASKNTLQETQYF
CDR3 DNA: TGTGCCAGCAAAAATACGCTGCAAGAGACCCAGTACTTC

clone size: .
V gene: TRBV9
D gene: .
J gene: TRBJ2-2
CDR3 protein: CASSSSGTRNLFF
CDR3 DNA: TGTGCCAGCAGCTCTTCCGGGACGAGGAATCTGTTTTTT

clone size: .
V gene: TRBV7-2
D gene: .
J gene: TRBJ2-5
CDR3 protein: CASSSRWGETQYF
CDR3 DNA: TGTGCCAGCAGCTCCCGGTGGGGAGAGACCCAGTACTTC

clone size: .
V gene: TRBV30
D gene: .
J gene: TRBJ1-2
CDR3 protein: CAWRQGGGYTF
CDR3 DNA: TGTGCCTGGAGACAGGGAGGGGGCTACACCTTC

clone size: .
V gene: TRBV30
D gene: .
J gene: TRBJ2-1
CDR3 protein: CAWSVVVFNEQFF
CDR3 DNA: TGTGCCTGGAGTGTAGTAGTCTTCAATGAGCAGTTCTTC

clone size: once
V gene: TRBV2
D gene: .
J gene: TRBJ2-1
CDR3 protein: CASRGTKGYNEQFF
CDR3 DNA: TGTGCCAGCAGGGGGACAAAGGGATACAATGAGCAGTTCTTC

clone size: .
V gene: TRBV2
D gene: .
J gene: TRBJ2-4
CDR3 protein: CASRAEGDIQYF
CDR3 DNA: TGTGCCAGCAGGGCCGAAGGTGACATTCAGTACTTC

clone size: .
V gene: TRBV9
D gene: TRBD2
J gene: TRBJ2-5
CDR3 protein: CASSASGGPETQYF
CDR3 DNA: TGTGCCAGCAGCGCTAGCGGGGGTCCAGAGACCCAGTACTTC

clone size: .
V gene: TRBV2
D gene: .
J gene: TRBJ2-3
CDR3 protein: CASSAARFDTQYF
CDR3 DNA: TGTGCCAGCAGTGCGGCTCGCTTTGATACGCAGTATTTT

clone size: .
V gene: TRBV29-1
D gene: .
J gene: TRBJ1-2
CDR3 protein: CSVGLGDGYTF
CDR3 DNA: TGCAGCGTTGGCCTGGGAGATGGCTACACCTTC

clone size: .
V gene: TRBV10-3
D gene: TRBD1
J gene: TRBJ2-6
CDR3 protein: CAISGGTGISGANVLTF
CDR3 DNA: TGTGCCATCAGTGGCGGGACAGGGATATCTGGGGCCAACGTCCTGACTTTC

clone size: .
V gene: TRBV28
D gene: .
J gene: TRBJ2-1
CDR3 protein: CASSVSYNEQFF
CDR3 DNA: TGTGCCAGTAGCGTTTCATACAATGAGCAGTTCTTC

clone size: .
V gene: TRBV6-5
D gene: .
J gene: TRBJ1-2
CDR3 protein: CASSYSIGYGYTF
CDR3 DNA: TGTGCCAGCAGTTACTCGATAGGCTATGGCTACACCTTC

clone size: .
V gene: TRBV5-6
D gene: .
J gene: TRBJ1-1
CDR3 protein: CASSPGHRYNTEAFF
CDR3 DNA: TGTGCCAGCAGCCCGGGACACCGCTATAACACTGAAGCTTTCTTT

clone size: .
V gene: TRBV29-1
D gene: .
J gene: TRBJ2-7
CDR3 protein: CSVLGLTTPREYF
CDR3 DNA: TGCAGCGTCCTAGGACTTACTACCCCGAGGGAGTACTTC

clone size: .
V gene: TRBV29-1
D gene: .
J gene: TRBJ2-5
CDR3 protein: CSGGGRLQETQYF
CDR3 DNA: TGCAGCGGGGGTGGGAGGCTCCAAGAGACCCAGTACTTC